The rows below give T cell receptor beta chains drawn from one sample of a study of blood T cell repertoires in COVID-19. The protocol was immunoSEQ multiplex PCR, while the TCRdb copy is restricted to in-frame clones and leaves out a portion. The profile covers about 200,000 clones, with roughly 88% appearing a single time and around 9.5% taken by the ten largest. Sequenced sample: peripheral blood. The source is a man in his fifties or sixties with active or convalescent COVID-19. CDR3s include the opening cysteine and the closing phenylalanine or tryptophan. Fields, in order: clone size, J gene, D gene, V gene, CDR3 length, CDR3 protein, CDR3 DNA. The D gene is left open where the match is weak. Only some rows state a clone size, as once, few, many or a class for expanded clones.

- | TRBJ1-5 | - | TRBV6-5 | 14 | CASSYRGIDQPQHF | TGTGCCAGCAGTTACCGAGGGATTGATCAGCCCCAGCATTTT
- | TRBJ1-1 | - | TRBV7-9 | 15 | CASSLAMRAGTEAFF | TGTGCCAGCAGCTTAGCTATGAGGGCTGGCACTGAAGCTTTCTTT
- | TRBJ2-1 | - | TRBV6-1 | 15 | CASSEQTVSYNEQFF | TGTGCCAGCAGTGAACAGACAGTTTCCTACAATGAGCAGTTCTTC
- | TRBJ1-4 | TRBD1 | TRBV4-2 | 15 | CASSQGDRLNEKLFF | TGTGCCAGCAGCCAAGGGGACAGGCTTAATGAAAAACTGTTTTTT
once | TRBJ1-1 | TRBD1 | TRBV2 | 16 | CASSGGIGGTNTEAFF | TGTGCCAGCAGTGGAGGGATAGGGGGCACGAACACTGAAGCTTTCTTT
once | TRBJ2-1 | TRBD2 | TRBV11-3 | 13 | CASSSVAGSEQFF | TGTGCCAGCAGCTCCGTAGCGGGGAGTGAGCAGTTCTTC
- | TRBJ1-6 | - | TRBV6-6 | 14 | CASSYRTANSPLHF | TGTGCCAGCAGTTATAGAACAGCCAATTCACCCCTCCACTTT
- | TRBJ1-5 | - | TRBV28 | 14 | CASSIGPRGQPQHF | TGTGCCAGCAGTATCGGACCGAGGGGGCAGCCCCAGCATTTT
- | TRBJ1-2 | TRBD1 | TRBV16 | 15 | CASSPEDREFYGYTF | TGTGCCAGCAGCCCAGAGGACAGGGAATTCTATGGCTACACCTTC
- | TRBJ1-1 | - | TRBV6-2/TRBV6-3 | 13 | CASTPGVTAEAFF | TGTGCCAGCACCCCAGGGGTTACGGCTGAAGCTTTCTTT
- | TRBJ1-6 | TRBD1 | TRBV5-1 | 16 | CASSLAEGGNNSPLHF | TGCGCCAGCAGCTTGGCCGAAGGGGGCAATAATTCACCCCTCCACTTT
- | TRBJ1-2 | - | TRBV10-2 | 14 | CASSEEGRVQGYTF | TGCGCCAGCAGTGAGGAGGGTAGGGTACAGGGCTACACCTTC
- | TRBJ1-4 | TRBD1 | TRBV2 | 15 | CASSENRGLNEKLFF | TGTGCCAGCAGTGAAAACAGGGGGTTAAATGAAAAACTGTTTTTT
few | TRBJ2-2 | TRBD1 | TRBV5-1 | 16 | CASSLRGRWNTGELFF | TGCGCCAGCAGCCTCAGGGGGCGCTGGAACACCGGGGAGCTGTTTTTT
- | TRBJ2-4 | - | TRBV19 | 18 | CASSMSGQHTLAKNIQYF | TGTGCCAGTAGTATGTCTGGGCAGCACACCCTGGCCAAAAACATTCAGTACTTC
- | TRBJ1-5 | - | TRBV3-1/TRBV3-2 | 12 | CASSLLNQPQHF | TGTGCCAGCAGCCTGTTAAATCAGCCCCAGCATTTT
- | TRBJ2-3 | TRBD1 | TRBV9 | 14 | CASSPRDRGDTQYF | TGTGCCAGCAGCCCCCGGGACAGGGGGGATACGCAGTATTTT
- | TRBJ2-7 | TRBD2 | TRBV7-2 | 17 | CASSSPRAGGPRYEQYF | TGTGCCAGCAGCTCCCCCCGGGCGGGAGGGCCTCGGTACGAGCAGTACTTC
once | TRBJ1-2 | - | TRBV3-1/TRBV3-2 | 12 | CASSQTGPGYTF | TGTGCCAGCAGCCAAACCGGTCCGGGCTACACCTTC
- | TRBJ2-1 | - | TRBV19 | 14 | CASRPPGQYNEQFF | TGTGCCAGTAGGCCGCCCGGACAGTACAATGAGCAGTTCTTC
few | TRBJ1-5 | - | TRBV19 | 18 | CASSKPTGLGWSNQPQHF | TGTGCCAGTAGTAAACCTACAGGTCTTGGCTGGAGCAATCAGCCCCAGCATTTT
- | TRBJ2-5 | - | TRBV7-2 | 14 | CASSSLSPQETQYF | TGTGCCAGCAGCTCCCTTTCCCCCCAAGAGACCCAGTACTTC
- | TRBJ1-2 | TRBD1 | TRBV11-2 | 16 | CASSSLPGQGIYGYTF | TGTGCCAGCAGCTCCCTACCGGGACAGGGCATCTATGGCTACACCTTC
- | TRBJ1-2 | TRBD1 | TRBV29-1 | 11 | CSVWDRDGYTF | TGCAGCGTTTGGGACAGGGATGGCTACACCTTC
- | TRBJ2-7 | TRBD2 | TRBV5-1 | 15 | CASSSTSGSPPQQYF | TGCGCCAGCAGCTCCACTAGCGGGAGTCCCCCCCAGCAGTACTTC
few | TRBJ1-2 | TRBD1 | TRBV5-4 | 14 | CASSLGDREHGYTF | TGTGCCAGCAGCTTGGGGGACAGGGAACATGGCTACACCTTC
- | TRBJ1-2 | TRBD1 | TRBV28 | 15 | CASSLTGGEGYGYTF | TGTGCCAGCAGTCTAACAGGGGGCGAAGGGTATGGCTACACCTTC
- | TRBJ2-7 | - | TRBV10-3 | 12 | CAISSTSYEQYF | TGTGCCATCAGTTCCACGAGCTACGAGCAGTACTTC
- | TRBJ2-1 | TRBD2 | TRBV7-2 | 15 | CASSSGTSSYNEQFF | TGTGCCAGCTCTTCGGGGACTAGCTCCTACAATGAGCAGTTCTTC
- | TRBJ2-7 | - | TRBV19 | 14 | CASSPGGGFYEQYF | TGTGCCAGTAGTCCCGGCGGCGGGTTCTACGAGCAGTACTTC
- | TRBJ1-5 | - | TRBV20-1 | 12 | CSASDRTQPQHF | TGCAGTGCTAGTGACAGAACTCAGCCCCAGCATTTT
few | TRBJ2-1 | - | TRBV7-2 | 16 | CASSLSTGNSYNEQFF | TGTGCCAGCAGCTTATCGACAGGCAACTCCTACAATGAGCAGTTCTTC
- | TRBJ1-2 | - | TRBV5-5 | 14 | CASSRTGDKDGYTF | TGTGCCAGCAGCCGGACGGGGGATAAGGATGGCTACACCTTC
- | TRBJ1-1 | TRBD1 | TRBV18 | 14 | CASSPGTGETEAFF | TGTGCCAGCTCACCGGGGACAGGGGAAACTGAAGCTTTCTTT
- | TRBJ1-1 | - | TRBV20-1 | 11 | CSPGTYTEAFF | TGCAGTCCCGGGACTTACACTGAAGCTTTCTTT
- | TRBJ2-1 | TRBD2 | TRBV3-1/TRBV3-2 | 18 | CASSPGTSPLSSYNEQFF | TGTGCCAGCAGCCCCGGGACTAGCCCTCTTAGCTCCTACAATGAGCAGTTCTTC
- | TRBJ2-7 | - | TRBV10-3 | 15 | CAIRGGPESSYEQYF | TGTGCCATCAGAGGAGGGCCCGAAAGCTCCTACGAGCAGTACTTC
few | TRBJ1-1 | - | TRBV9 | 13 | CASSPLRNTEAFF | TGTGCCAGCAGCCCCCTACGGAACACTGAAGCTTTCTTT
- | TRBJ2-4 | - | TRBV6-2/TRBV6-3 | 12 | CASSNQQGIQYF | TGTGCCAGCAGTAACCAACAGGGCATTCAGTACTTC
- | TRBJ2-5 | TRBD1 | TRBV6-5 | 15 | CASSNRDRGLETQYF | TGTGCCAGCAGTAACCGGGACAGGGGGCTAGAGACCCAGTACTTC
- | TRBJ1-4 | TRBD1 | TRBV28 | 16 | CASSFIWDRAGEKLFF | TGTGCCAGCAGTTTCATATGGGACAGGGCAGGTGAAAAACTGTTTTTT
- | TRBJ1-5 | TRBD1 | TRBV28 | 15 | CASSFRLRGLQPQHF | TGTGCCAGCAGTTTTAGGCTCAGGGGGTTGCAGCCCCAGCATTTT
- | TRBJ1-6 | - | TRBV15 | 16 | CATSRDPSSYNSPLHF | TGTGCCACCAGCAGAGACCCGAGCTCCTATAATTCACCCCTCCACTTT
- | TRBJ2-3 | TRBD2 | TRBV9 | 15 | CASSVAGGLSDTQYF | TGTGCCAGCAGCGTAGCGGGAGGGCTCTCAGATACGCAGTATTTT
- | TRBJ1-2 | - | TRBV3-1/TRBV3-2 | 12 | CASSRSSYGYTF | TGTGCCAGCAGCCGATCCAGCTATGGCTACACCTTC
once | TRBJ2-1 | - | TRBV5-4 | 13 | CASHNNPTVEQFF | TGTGCCAGCCATAATAACCCGACAGTTGAGCAGTTCTTC
once | TRBJ2-3 | TRBD2 | TRBV15 | 16 | CATSRGTSGSTDTQYF | TGTGCCACCAGCAGGGGGACTAGCGGGAGCACAGATACGCAGTATTTT
few | TRBJ2-3 | TRBD2 | TRBV3-1/TRBV3-2 | 17 | CASSQGTSVHSTDTQYF | TGTGCCAGCAGCCAGGGGACTAGCGTACATAGCACAGATACGCAGTATTTT
few | TRBJ2-2 | - | TRBV7-8 | 12 | CASSQSTGELFF | TGTGCCAGCAGCCAATCTACCGGGGAGCTGTTTTTT
- | TRBJ1-1 | TRBD1 | TRBV6-5 | 14 | CASSSRGLYTEAFF | TGTGCCAGCAGTTCCAGGGGGCTTTACACTGAAGCTTTCTTT
- | TRBJ2-1 | TRBD1 | TRBV19 | 15 | CASSPGTGGSNEQFF | TGTGCCAGTAGTCCGGGGACAGGGGGATCCAATGAGCAGTTCTTC
- | TRBJ2-7 | TRBD1 | TRBV7-2 | 13 | CASSFTGEYEQYF | TGTGCCAGCAGCTTCACAGGGGAATACGAGCAGTACTTC
- | TRBJ1-2 | - | TRBV7-2 | 13 | CASSQGQFYGYTF | TGTGCCAGCAGCCAAGGACAGTTCTATGGCTACACCTTC
- | TRBJ1-1 | TRBD1 | TRBV6-5 | 13 | CASSYGRQGNAFF | TGTGCCAGCAGTTACGGCCGACAGGGTAACGCTTTCTTT
- | TRBJ2-2 | TRBD2 | TRBV19 | 17 | CASSIKTSGRRTGELFF | TGTGCCAGTAGTATAAAGACTAGCGGGAGAAGGACCGGGGAGCTGTTTTTT
- | TRBJ2-7 | TRBD2 | TRBV27 | 16 | CASSLLGTSVYYEQYF | TGTGCCAGCAGTTTATTGGGGACTAGCGTGTACTACGAGCAGTACTTC
- | TRBJ2-7 | TRBD2 | TRBV7-8 | 18 | CASSLGLAGGYETYEQYF | TGTGCCAGCAGCTTAGGACTAGCGGGAGGATACGAAACCTACGAGCAGTACTTC
- | TRBJ1-2 | - | TRBV18 | 14 | CASSRGTGPYGYTF | TGTGCCAGCTCGCGAGGAACAGGGCCCTATGGCTACACCTTC
- | TRBJ2-7 | - | TRBV4-3 | 15 | CASSQDFGTPYEQYF | TGCGCCAGCAGCCAAGATTTCGGGACACCTTACGAGCAGTACTTC
- | TRBJ1-5 | - | TRBV19 | 15 | CASKDSRGGNQPQHF | TGTGCCAGTAAGGACAGTAGGGGGGGAAATCAGCCCCAGCATTTT